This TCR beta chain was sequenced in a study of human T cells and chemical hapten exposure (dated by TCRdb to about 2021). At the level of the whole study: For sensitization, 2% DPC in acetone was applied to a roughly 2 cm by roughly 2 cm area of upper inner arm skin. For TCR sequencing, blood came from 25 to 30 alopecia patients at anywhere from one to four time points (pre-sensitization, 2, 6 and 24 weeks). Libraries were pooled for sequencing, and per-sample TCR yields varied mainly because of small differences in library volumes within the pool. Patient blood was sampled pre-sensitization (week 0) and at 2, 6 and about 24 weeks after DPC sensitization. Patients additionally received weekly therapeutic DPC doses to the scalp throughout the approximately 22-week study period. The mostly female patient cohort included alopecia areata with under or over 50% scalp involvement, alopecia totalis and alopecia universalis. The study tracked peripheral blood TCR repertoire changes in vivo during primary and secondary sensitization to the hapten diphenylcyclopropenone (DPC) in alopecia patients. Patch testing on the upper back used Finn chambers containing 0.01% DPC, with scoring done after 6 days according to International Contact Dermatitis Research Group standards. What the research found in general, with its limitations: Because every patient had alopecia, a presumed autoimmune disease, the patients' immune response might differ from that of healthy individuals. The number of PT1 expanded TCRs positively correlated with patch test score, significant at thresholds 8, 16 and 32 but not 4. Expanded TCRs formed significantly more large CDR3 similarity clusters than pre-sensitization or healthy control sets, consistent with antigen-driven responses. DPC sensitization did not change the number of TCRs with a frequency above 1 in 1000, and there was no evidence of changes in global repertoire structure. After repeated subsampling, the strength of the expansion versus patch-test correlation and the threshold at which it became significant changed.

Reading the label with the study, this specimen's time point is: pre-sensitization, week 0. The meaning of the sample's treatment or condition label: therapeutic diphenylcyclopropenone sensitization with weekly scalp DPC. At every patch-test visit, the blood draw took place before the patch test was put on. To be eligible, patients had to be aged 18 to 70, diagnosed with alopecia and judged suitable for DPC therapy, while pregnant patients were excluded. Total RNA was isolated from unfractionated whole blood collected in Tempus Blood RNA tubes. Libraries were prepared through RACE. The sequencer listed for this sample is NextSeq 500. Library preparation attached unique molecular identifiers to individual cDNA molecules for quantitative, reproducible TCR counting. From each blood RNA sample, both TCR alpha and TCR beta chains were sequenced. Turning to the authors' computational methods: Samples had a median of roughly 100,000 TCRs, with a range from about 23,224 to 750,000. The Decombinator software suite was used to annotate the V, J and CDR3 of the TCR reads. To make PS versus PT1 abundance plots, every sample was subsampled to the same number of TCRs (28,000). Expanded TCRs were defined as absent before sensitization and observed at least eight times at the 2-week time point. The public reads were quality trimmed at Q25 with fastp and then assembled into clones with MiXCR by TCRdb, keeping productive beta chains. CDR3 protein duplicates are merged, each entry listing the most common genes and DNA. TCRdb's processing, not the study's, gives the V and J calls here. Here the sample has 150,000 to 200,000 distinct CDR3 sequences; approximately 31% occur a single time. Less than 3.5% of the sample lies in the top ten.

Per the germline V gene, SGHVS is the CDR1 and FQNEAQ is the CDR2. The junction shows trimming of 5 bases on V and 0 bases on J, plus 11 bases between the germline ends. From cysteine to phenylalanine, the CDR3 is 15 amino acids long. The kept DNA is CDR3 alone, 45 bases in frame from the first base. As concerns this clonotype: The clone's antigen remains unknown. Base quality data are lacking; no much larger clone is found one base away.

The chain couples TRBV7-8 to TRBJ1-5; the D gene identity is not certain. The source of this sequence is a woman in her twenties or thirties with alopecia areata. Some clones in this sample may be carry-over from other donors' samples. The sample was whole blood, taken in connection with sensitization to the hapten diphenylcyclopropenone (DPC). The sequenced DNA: TGTGCCAGCAGCCGTGAGGACCATAGCAATCAGCCCCAGCATTTT. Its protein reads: CASSREDHSNQPQHF.